This T cell receptor beta chain was found in a study of human thymus T cells. Broader study findings: Biased V and J segment usage appeared in thymus and peripheral blood.

Remarks on this clone: Its antigen remains unidentified.

Germline values: CDR1 DFQATT, CDR2 SNEGSKA (reference sequence). This CDR3 has 11 residues. Repertoires were generated with immunoSEQ multiplex PCR, while TCRdb's copy carries only in-frame clones and drops some. The sample has some 46,000 clones, approximately 95% seen once. The sequenced sample consisted of blood. The chain carries TRBV20-1 and TRBJ2-3, with 8 nucleotides matching TRBD1. The clonotype comes from a girl under three years old with a congenital heart defect but otherwise immunologically healthy. The CDR3 loop reads CRDRETDTQYF. DNA of the CDR3: TGCAGGGACAGGGAGACAGATACGCAGTATTTT.